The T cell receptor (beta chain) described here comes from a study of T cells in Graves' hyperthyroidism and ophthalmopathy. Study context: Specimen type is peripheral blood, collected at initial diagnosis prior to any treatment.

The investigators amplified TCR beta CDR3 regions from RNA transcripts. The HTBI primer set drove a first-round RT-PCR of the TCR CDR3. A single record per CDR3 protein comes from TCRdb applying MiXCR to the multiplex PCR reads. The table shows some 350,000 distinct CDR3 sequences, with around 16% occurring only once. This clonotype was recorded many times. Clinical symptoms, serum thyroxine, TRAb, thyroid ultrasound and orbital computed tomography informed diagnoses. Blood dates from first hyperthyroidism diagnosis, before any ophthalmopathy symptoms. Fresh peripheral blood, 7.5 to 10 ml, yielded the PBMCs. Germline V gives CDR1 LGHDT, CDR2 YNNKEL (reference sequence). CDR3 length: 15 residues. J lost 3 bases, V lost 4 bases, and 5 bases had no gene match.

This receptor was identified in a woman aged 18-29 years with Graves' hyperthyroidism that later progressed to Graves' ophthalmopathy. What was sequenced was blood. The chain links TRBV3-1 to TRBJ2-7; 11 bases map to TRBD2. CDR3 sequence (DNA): TGTGCCAGCAGCCGCGGACTAGCGGGTTTCTACGAGCAGTACTTC. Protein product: CASSRGLAGFYEQYF.